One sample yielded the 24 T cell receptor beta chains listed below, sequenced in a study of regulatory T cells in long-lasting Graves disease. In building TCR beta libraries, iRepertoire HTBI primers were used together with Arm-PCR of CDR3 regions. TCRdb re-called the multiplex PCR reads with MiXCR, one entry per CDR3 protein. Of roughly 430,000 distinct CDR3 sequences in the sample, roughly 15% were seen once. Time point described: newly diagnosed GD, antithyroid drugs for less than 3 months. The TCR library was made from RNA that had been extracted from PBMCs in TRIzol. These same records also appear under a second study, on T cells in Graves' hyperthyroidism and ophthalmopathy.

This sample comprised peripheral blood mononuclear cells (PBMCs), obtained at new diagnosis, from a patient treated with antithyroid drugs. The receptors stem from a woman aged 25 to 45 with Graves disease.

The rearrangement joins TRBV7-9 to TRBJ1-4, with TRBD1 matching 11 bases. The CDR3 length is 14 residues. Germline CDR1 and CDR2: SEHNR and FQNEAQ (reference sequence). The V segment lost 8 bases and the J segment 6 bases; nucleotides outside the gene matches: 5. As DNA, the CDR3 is TGTGCCAGCCGTGGACAGGGGGCTTATGAAAAACTGTTTTTT. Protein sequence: CASRGQGAYEKLFF.

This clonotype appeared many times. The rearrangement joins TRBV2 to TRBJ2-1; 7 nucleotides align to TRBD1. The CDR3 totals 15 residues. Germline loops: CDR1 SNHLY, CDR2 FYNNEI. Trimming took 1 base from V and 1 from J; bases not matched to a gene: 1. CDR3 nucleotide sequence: TGTGCCAGCAGTGAAGAACAGGGGTCCTACAATGAGCAGTTCTTC. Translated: CASSEEQGSYNEQFF.

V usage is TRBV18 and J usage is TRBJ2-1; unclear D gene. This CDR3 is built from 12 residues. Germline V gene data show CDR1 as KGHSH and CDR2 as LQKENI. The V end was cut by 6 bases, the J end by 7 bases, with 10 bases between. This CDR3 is CASSPYSNEQFF. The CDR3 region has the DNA TGTGCCAGCTCCCCTTACAGTAATGAGCAGTTCTTC.

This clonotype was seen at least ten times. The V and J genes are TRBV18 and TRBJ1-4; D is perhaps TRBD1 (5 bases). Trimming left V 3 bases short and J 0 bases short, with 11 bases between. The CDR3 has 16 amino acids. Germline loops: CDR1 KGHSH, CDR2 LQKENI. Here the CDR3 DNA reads TGTGCCAGCTCACCTGGGACGGTTGCAACTAATGAAAAACTGTTTTTT. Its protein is CASSPGTVATNEKLFF.

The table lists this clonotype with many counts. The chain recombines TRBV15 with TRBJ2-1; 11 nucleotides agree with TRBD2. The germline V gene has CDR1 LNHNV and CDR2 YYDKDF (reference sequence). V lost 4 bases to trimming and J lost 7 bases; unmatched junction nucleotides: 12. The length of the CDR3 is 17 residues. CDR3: CATSKRKTSGTANEQFF. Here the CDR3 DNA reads TGTGCCACCAGCAAGCGGAAGACTAGCGGGACCGCGAATGAGCAGTTCTTC.

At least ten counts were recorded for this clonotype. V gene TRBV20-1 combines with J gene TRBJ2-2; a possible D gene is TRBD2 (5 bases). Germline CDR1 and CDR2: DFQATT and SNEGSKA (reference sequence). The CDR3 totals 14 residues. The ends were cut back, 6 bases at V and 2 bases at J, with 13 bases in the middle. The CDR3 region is CSASGVDNTGELFF. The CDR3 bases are TGCAGTGCAAGCGGAGTAGATAACACCGGGGAGCTGTTTTTT.

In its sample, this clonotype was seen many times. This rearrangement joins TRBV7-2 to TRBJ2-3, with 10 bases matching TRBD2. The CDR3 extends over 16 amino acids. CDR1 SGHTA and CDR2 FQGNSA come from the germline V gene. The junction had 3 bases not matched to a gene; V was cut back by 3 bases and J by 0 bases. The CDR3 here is CASSLTSGLSTDTQYF. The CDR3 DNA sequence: TGTGCCAGCAGCTTGACTAGCGGGCTTAGCACAGATACGCAGTATTTT.

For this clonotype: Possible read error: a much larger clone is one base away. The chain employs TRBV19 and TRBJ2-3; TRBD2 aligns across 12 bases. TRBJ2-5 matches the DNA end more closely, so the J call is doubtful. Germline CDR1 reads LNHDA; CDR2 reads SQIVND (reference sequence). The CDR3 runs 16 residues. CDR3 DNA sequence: TGTGTCAGTAGTGTCACTCTAGCGGGAGGGCTACTGGCCCAGTACTTC. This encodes CVSSVTLAGGLLAQYF.

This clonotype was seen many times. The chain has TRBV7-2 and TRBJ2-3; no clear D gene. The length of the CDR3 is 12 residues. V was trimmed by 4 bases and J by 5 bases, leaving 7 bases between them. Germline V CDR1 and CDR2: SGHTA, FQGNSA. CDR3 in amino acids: CASSYGLDTQYF. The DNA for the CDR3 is TGTGCCAGCAGCTACGGGTTAGATACGCAGTATTTT.

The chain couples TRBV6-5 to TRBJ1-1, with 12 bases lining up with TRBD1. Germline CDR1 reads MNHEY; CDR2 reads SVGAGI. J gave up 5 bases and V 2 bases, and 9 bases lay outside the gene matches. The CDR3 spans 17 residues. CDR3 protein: CASSYGGTGGLGTEAFF. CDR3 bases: TGTGCCAGCAGTTACGGGGGGACAGGGGGCTTGGGAACTGAAGCTTTCTTT.

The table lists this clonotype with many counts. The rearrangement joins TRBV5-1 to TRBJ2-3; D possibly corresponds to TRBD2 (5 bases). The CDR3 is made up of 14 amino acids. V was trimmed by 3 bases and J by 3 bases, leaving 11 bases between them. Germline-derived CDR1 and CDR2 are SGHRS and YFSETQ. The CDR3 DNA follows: TGCGCCAGCAGCTCGCTGTTAGCGACAGATACGCAGTATTTT. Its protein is CASSSLLATDTQYF.

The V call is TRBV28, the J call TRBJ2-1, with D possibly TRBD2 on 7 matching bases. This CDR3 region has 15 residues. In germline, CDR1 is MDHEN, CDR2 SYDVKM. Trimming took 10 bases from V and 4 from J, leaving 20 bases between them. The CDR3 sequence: CATTPGGGRYNEQFF. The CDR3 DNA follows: TGTGCCACTACCCCGGGGGGCGGGAGATACAATGAGCAGTTCTTC.

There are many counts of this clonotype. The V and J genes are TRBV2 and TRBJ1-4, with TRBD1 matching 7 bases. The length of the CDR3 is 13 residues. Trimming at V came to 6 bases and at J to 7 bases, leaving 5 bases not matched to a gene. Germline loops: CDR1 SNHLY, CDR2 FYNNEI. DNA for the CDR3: TGTGCCAGCAGCGACAGGGAGGGTGAAAAACTGTTTTTT. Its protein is CASSDREGEKLFF.

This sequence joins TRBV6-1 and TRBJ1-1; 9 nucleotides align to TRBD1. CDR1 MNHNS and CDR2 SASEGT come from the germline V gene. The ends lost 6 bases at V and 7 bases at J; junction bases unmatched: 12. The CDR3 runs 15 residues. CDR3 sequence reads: CASSPGQGNYNEAFF. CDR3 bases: TGTGCCAGCAGCCCAGGACAGGGGAATTATAATGAAGCTTTCTTT.

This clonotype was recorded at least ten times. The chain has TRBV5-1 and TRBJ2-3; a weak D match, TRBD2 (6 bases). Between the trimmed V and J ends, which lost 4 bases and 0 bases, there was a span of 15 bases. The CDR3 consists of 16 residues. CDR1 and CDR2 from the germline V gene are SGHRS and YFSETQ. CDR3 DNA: TGCGCCAGCAGCCTCCGACTAGACGCTAGCACAGATACGCAGTATTTT. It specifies CASSLRLDASTDTQYF.

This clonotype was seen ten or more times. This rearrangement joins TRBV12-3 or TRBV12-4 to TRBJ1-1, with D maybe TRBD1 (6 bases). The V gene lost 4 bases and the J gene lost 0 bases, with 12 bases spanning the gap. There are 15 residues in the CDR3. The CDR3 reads CASSSVQGLNTEAFF. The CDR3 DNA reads TGTGCCAGCAGTTCGGTTCAGGGGTTGAACACTGAAGCTTTCTTT.

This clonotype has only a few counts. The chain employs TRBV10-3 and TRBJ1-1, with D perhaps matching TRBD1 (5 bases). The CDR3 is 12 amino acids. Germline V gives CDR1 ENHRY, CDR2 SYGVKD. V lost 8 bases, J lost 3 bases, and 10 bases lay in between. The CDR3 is CAIGGGYTEAFF. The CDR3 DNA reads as TGTGCCATCGGGGGGGGTTACACTGAAGCTTTCTTT.

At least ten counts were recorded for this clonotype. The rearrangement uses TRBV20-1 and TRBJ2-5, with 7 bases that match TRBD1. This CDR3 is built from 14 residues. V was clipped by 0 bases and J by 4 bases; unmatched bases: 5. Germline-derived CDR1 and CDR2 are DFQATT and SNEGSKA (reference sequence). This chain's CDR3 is CSARDDRDAETQYF. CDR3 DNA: TGCAGTGCTAGAGATGACAGGGATGCAGAGACCCAGTACTTC.

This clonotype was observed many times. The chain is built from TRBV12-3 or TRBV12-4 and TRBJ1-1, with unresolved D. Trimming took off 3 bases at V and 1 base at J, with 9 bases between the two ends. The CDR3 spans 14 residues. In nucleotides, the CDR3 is TGTGCCAGCAGTTTCGGGAATACGAACACTGAAGCTTTCTTT. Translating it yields CASSFGNTNTEAFF.

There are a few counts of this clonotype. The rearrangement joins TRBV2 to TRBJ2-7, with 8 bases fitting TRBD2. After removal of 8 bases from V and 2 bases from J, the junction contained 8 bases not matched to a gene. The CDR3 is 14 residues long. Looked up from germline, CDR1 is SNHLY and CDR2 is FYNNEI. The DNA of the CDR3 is TGTGCCAGCCGAAGAGGGCGGGGGGCCTACGAGCAGTACTTC. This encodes CASRRGRGAYEQYF.

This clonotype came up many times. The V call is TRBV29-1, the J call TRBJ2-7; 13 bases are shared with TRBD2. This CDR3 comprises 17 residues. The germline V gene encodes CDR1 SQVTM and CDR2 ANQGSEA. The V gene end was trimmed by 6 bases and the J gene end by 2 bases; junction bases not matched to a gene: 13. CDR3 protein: CSVLGARTSGRPYEQYF. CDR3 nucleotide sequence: TGCAGCGTCCTTGGGGCCAGGACTAGCGGGAGACCCTACGAGCAGTACTTC.

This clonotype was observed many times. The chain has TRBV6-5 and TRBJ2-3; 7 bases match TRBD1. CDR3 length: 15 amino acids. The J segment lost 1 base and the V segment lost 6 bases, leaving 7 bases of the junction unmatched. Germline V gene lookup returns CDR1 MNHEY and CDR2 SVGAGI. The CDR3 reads CASRYRGSGTDTQYF. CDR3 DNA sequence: TGTGCCAGCAGATACAGGGGCTCGGGCACAGATACGCAGTATTTT.

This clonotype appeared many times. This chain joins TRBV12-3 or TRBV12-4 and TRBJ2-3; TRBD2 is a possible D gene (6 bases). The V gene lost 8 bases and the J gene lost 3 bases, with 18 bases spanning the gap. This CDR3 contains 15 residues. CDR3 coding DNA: TGTGCCAGCGGGTGGAGGGGAGACCCGACAGATACGCAGTATTTT. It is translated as CASGWRGDPTDTQYF.

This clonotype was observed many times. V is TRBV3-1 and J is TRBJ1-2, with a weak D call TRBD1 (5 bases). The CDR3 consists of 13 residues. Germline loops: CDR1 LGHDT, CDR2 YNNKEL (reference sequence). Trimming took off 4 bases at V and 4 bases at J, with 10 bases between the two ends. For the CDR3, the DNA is TGTGCCAGCAGCCGACAGCGACTCTATGGCTACACCTTC. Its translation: CASSRQRLYGYTF. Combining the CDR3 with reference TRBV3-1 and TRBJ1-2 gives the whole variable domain DTAVSQTPKYLVTQMGNDKSIKCEQNLGHDTMYWYKQDSKKFLKIMFSYNNKELIINETVPNRFSPKSPDKAHLNLHINSLELGDSAVYFCASSRQRLYGYTFGSGTRLTVV.